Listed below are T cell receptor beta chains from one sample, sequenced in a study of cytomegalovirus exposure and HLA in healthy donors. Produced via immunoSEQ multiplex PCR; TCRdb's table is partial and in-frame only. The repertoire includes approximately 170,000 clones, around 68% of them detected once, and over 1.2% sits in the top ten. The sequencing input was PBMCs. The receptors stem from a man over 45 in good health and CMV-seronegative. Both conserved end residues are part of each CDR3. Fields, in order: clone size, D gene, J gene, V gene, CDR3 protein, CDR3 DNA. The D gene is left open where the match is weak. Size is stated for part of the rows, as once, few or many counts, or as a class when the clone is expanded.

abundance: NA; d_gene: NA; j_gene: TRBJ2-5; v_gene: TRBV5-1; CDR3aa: CASSTGGAGETQYF; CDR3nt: TGCGCCAGCAGCACCGGAGGGGCGGGGGAGACCCAGTACTTC
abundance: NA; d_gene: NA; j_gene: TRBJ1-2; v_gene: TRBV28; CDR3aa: CASSNINYGYTF; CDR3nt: TGTGCCAGCAGTAACATTAACTATGGCTACACCTTC
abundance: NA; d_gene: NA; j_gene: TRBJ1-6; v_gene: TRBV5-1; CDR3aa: CASKPGSGNSPLHF; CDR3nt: TGCGCCAGCAAGCCGGGGTCAGGTAATTCACCCCTCCACTTT
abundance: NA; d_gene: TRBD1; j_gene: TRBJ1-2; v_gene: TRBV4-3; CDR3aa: CASSQNPGQGAFLGGYTF; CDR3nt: TGCGCCAGCAGCCAAAATCCGGGACAGGGGGCCTTTCTTGGTGGCTACACCTTC
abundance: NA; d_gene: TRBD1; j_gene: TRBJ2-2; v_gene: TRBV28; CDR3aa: CASRTGGEFPGELFF; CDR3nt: TGTGCCAGCAGGACAGGGGGCGAGTTTCCCGGGGAGCTGTTTTTT
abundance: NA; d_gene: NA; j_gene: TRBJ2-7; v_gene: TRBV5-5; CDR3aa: CASSLVPSSYEQYF; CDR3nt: TGTGCCAGCAGCTTGGTCCCGAGCTCCTACGAGCAGTACTTC
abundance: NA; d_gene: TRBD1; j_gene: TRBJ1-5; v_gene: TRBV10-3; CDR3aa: CAISDLDRGGQPQHF; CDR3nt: TGTGCCATCAGTGACCTTGACAGGGGAGGTCAGCCCCAGCATTTT
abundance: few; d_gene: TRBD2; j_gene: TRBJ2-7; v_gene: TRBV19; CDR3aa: CASSIRSGGGSYEQYF; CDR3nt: TGTGCCAGTAGTATAAGAAGCGGGGGGGGATCCTACGAGCAGTACTTC
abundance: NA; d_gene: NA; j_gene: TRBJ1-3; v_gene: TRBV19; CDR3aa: CASSRGNTGNTIYF; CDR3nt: TGTGCCAGTAGTAGAGGGAATACTGGAAACACCATATATTTT
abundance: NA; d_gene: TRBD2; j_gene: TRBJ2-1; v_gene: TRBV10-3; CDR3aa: CAISGGGGYNEQFF; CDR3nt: TGTGCCATCAGTGGCGGGGGGGGATACAATGAGCAGTTCTTC